What follows are 19 T cell receptor beta chains derived from one specimen sequenced in a study of T cells in Graves' hyperthyroidism and ophthalmopathy. RNA transcripts provided the source from which TCR beta CDR3 regions were amplified. TCR CDR3 underwent first-round RT-PCR with the HTBI primer set. TCRdb analysed the multiplex PCR reads with MiXCR anew, one entry per CDR3 protein. Here the sample spans around 390,000 distinct CDR3 sequences, roughly 14% being singletons. What was sequenced was blood. These receptor sequences come from a woman in her twenties or thirties with Graves' ophthalmopathy.

The J gene is TRBJ1-2, the V gene TRBV7-9, with D uncertain. Germline V gives CDR1 SEHNR, CDR2 FQNEAQ (reference sequence). This CDR3 has 14 residues. The V end was cut by 1 base, the J end by 7 bases, with 13 bases between. CDR3 loop: CASSLVMEVFGYTF. The CDR3, as DNA: TGTGCCAGCAGCTTAGTAATGGAGGTTTTTGGCTACACCTTC.

The chain carries TRBV9 and TRBJ1-1; TRBD1 aligns across 8 bases. The V gene end was trimmed by 5 bases and the J gene end by 1 base; junction bases not matched to a gene: 4. The CDR3 runs to 14 residues. Germline loops: CDR1 SGDLS, CDR2 YYNGEE. DNA for the CDR3: TGTGCCAGCAGTCGACAGGGGCGGAACACTGAAGCTTTCTTT. Translated: CASSRQGRNTEAFF.

The rearrangement links TRBV19 to TRBJ1-2; D remains unclear. With 4 bases removed from V and 0 bases from J, the gap between germline ends came to 12 bases. The CDR3 loop spans 15 amino acids. Germline CDR1 reads LNHDA; CDR2 reads SQIVND (reference sequence). CDR3 residues: CASSTTFAANYGYTF. CDR3 sequence (DNA): TGTGCCAGTAGTACTACTTTTGCCGCTAACTATGGCTACACCTTC.

This clonotype was seen at least ten times. The CDR3 is CATRASGDYEQYF. CDR3 nucleotide sequence: TGTGCCACCAGAGCTAGCGGGGACTACGAGCAGTACTTC. This chain connects TRBV15 to TRBJ2-7; 9 nucleotides agree with TRBD2. Per germline, CDR1 LNHNV and CDR2 YYDKDF (reference sequence). The CDR3 totals 13 residues. With 6 bases clipped from V and 3 bases from J, the junction kept 3 bases outside the gene matches.

In this sample, this clonotype turned up a few times. The chain is built from TRBV20-1 and TRBJ1-5, with D unclear. Germline CDR1 DFQATT, CDR2 SNEGSKA (reference sequence). V lost 1 base, J lost 1 base, and 11 bases lay in between. The CDR3 totals 15 residues. The CDR3 sequence: CSARANHSSNQPQHF. CDR3 sequence (DNA): TGCAGTGCTAGAGCCAATCACAGCAGCAATCAGCCCCAGCATTTT.

Comment on this clonotype: A single base separates this from a much larger clone, so it may be a read error. The chain recombines TRBV6-1 with TRBJ1-2, with no clear D. This CDR3 has 13 amino acids. The germline CDR1 and CDR2 sequences are MNHNS and SASEGT. V lost 8 bases and J lost 1, with 11 bases in between. The CDR3 region is CASRRMGNYGYTF. CDR3 sequence (DNA): TGTGCCAGCCGTAGGATGGGTAACTATGGCTACACCTTC.

The V and J genes are TRBV28 and TRBJ2-3; 11 bases line up with TRBD2. Germline V gene lookup returns CDR1 MDHEN and CDR2 SYDVKM. Trimming took 6 bases from V and 1 from J; bases not matched to a gene: 18. The CDR3 consists of 20 residues. CDR3 sequence reads: CASRTTGGVLTSGGTDTQYF. The CDR3 DNA follows: TGTGCCAGCAGAACAACAGGTGGGGTTCTGACTAGCGGGGGCACAGATACGCAGTATTTT. Together with reference TRBV28 and TRBJ2-3, the CDR3 gives the full variable domain: DVKVTQSSRYLVKRTGEKVFLECVQDMDHENMFWYRQDPGLGLRLIYFSYDVKMKEKGDIPEGYSVSREKKERFSLILESASTNQTSMYLCASRTTGGVLTSGGTDTQYFGPGTRLTVL.

This clonotype was counted only a few times. V and J are TRBV7-9 and TRBJ2-7; D remains ambiguous. The V end lost 5 bases, the J end lost 2 bases, and 7 bases lay between the germline ends. This CDR3 has 12 residues. CDR1 is SEHNR, CDR2 FQNEAQ, per germline (reference sequence). The CDR3 here is CASSLSAYEQYF. Here the CDR3 DNA reads TGTGCCAGCAGCCTCTCCGCCTACGAGCAGTACTTC.

The table lists this clonotype with many counts. The chain joins TRBV5-6 to TRBJ1-5, with 7 nucleotides matching TRBD1. Germline values: CDR1 SGHDT, CDR2 YYEEEE. This CDR3 contains 16 residues. The J segment lost 2 bases and the V segment lost 4 bases, leaving 9 bases of the junction unmatched. The CDR3 loop reads CASSRTGVYGNQPQHF. DNA for the CDR3: TGTGCCAGCAGCCGCACAGGGGTGTATGGCAATCAGCCCCAGCATTTT.

Many counts were recorded for this clonotype. The V gene is TRBV7-2, the J gene TRBJ1-4; maybe TRBD1 (6 bases). Germline V gene lookup returns CDR1 SGHTA and CDR2 FQGNSA. V gave up 4 bases and J gave up 4 bases, with 19 bases separating them. CDR3 size: 17 residues. The CDR3 DNA is TGTGCCAGCAGCTACGCCCGAGGGGGTTTGGGTAATGAAAAACTGTTTTTT. This codes for CASSYARGGLGNEKLFF.

In this sample, this clonotype turned up many times. V gene TRBV3-1 combines with J gene TRBJ2-7, with 8 positions matching TRBD2. CDR1 is LGHDT, CDR2 YNNKEL, per germline (reference sequence). The V segment lost 5 bases and the J segment 2 bases; nucleotides outside the gene matches: 8. The CDR3 is 15 residues long. Here the CDR3 DNA reads TGTGCCAGCAGCAGAATAGCGGGGTCCCCCTACGAGCAGTACTTC. Its protein is CASSRIAGSPYEQYF.

This clonotype was counted many times. The genes are TRBV7-2 and TRBJ1-2, with D hard to call. The CDR3 runs 11 residues. The V end lost 5 bases, the J end lost 8 bases, and 9 bases lay between the germline ends. CDR1 and CDR2 from the germline V gene are SGHTA and FQGNSA. CDR3 loop: CASSDLQGYTF. The CDR3 nucleotides read TGTGCCAGCAGCGACCTTCAGGGCTACACCTTC.

This clonotype was detected many times. A read error may account for a junction end that differs from germline. CDR3 residues: CAWRRTGGSYKQYF. CDR3 bases: TGTGCCTGGAGAAGGACAGGGGGGTCCTACAAGCAGTACTTC. The chain recombines TRBV30 with TRBJ2-7, with 10 bases identical to TRBD1. The CDR3 spans 14 residues. Germline V lookup: CDR1 GTSNPN, CDR2 SVGIG (reference sequence). The full variable domain, its missing parts supplied by reference TRBV30 and TRBJ2-7, is SQTIHQWPATLVQPVGSPLSLECTVEGTSNPNLYWYRQAAGRGLQLLFYSVGIGQISSEVPQNLSASRPQDRQFILSSKKLLLSDSGFYLCAWRRTGGSYKQYFGPGTRLTVT.

The V and J genes are TRBV5-1 and TRBJ2-1; D tentatively fits TRBD1 or TRBD2 (6 bases each). This CDR3 region has 16 residues. The germline gives CDR1 SGHRS, CDR2 YFSETQ. Deletions cut 0 bases from V and 2 bases from J, with 12 bases between. CDR3 in DNA: TGCGCCAGCAGCTTGGGGAGGGGGGCGACCTACAATGAGCAGTTCTTC. Translating gives CASSLGRGATYNEQFF.

In its sample, this clonotype was seen many times. V usage is TRBV7-9 and J usage is TRBJ1-2, with 9 bases aligning to TRBD1. V shed 3 bases, J shed 6 bases, and the junction held 17 bases outside the gene matches. The CDR3 runs 18 residues. The germline gives CDR1 SEHNR, CDR2 FQNEAQ (reference sequence). The CDR3 loop reads CASSFTGHGTGLPHGYTF. The DNA of the CDR3 is TGTGCCAGCAGCTTTACAGGGCACGGGACAGGGCTACCGCATGGCTACACCTTC.

The table lists this clonotype with many counts. The CDR3 spells CASSYSTGGSGANVLTF. As DNA, the CDR3 is TGTGCCAGCAGTTACTCAACAGGGGGGTCTGGGGCCAACGTCCTGACTTTC. The chain carries TRBV6-5 and TRBJ2-6; 8 nucleotides match TRBD1. The CDR3 is made up of 17 amino acids. Germline assignment: CDR1 MNHEY and CDR2 SVGAGI. The V segment lost 0 bases and the J segment 1 base; nucleotides outside the gene matches: 2.

This clonotype was counted ten times or more. The CDR3, as DNA: TGCAGTGCTACGAGGGACACCATGAACACTGAAGCTTTCTTT. Translation gives CSATRDTMNTEAFF. The V call is TRBV20-1, the J call TRBJ1-1; TRBD1 might be the D (6 bases). The CDR3 covers 14 residues. Germline-derived CDR1 and CDR2 are DFQATT and SNEGSKA (reference sequence). V gave up 4 bases and J gave up 0 bases, with 12 bases separating them.

About this clonotype: With a much larger clone just one base away, this may be a read error. This chain links TRBV20-1 with TRBJ2-5, with 8 bases fitting TRBD2. Germline CDR1 reads DFQATT; CDR2 reads SNEGSKA (reference sequence). This CDR3 has 15 amino acids. This chain's CDR3 is CSAPQGSGVVETRYF. The CDR3 nucleotides are TGCAGTGCCCCCCAGGGTAGCGGGGTGGTGGAGACCCGGTACTTC.

V is TRBV5-5 and J is TRBJ1-1; D remains ambiguous. The CDR3 sequence is 16 residues long. Germline V gene lookup returns CDR1 SGHKS and CDR2 YYEKEE (reference sequence). V was clipped by 0 bases and J by 1 base, with 13 bases between them. The CDR3 coding sequence is TGTGCCAGCAGCTTGGATGGGAATTTGAAGAACACTGAAGCTTTCTTT. Its protein product is CASSLDGNLKNTEAFF.